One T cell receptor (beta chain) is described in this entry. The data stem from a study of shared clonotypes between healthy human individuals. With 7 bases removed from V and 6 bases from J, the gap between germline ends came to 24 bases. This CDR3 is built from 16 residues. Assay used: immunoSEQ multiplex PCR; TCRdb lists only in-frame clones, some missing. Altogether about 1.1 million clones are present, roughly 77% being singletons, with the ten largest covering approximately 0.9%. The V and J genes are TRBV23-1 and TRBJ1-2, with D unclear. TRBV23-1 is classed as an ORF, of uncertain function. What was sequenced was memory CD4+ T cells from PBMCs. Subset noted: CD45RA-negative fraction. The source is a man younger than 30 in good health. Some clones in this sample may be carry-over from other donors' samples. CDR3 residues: CASTRLVWSPTHGYTF. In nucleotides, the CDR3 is TGCGCCAGCACCCGTCTGGTATGGTCCCCCACCCATGGCTACACCTTC.